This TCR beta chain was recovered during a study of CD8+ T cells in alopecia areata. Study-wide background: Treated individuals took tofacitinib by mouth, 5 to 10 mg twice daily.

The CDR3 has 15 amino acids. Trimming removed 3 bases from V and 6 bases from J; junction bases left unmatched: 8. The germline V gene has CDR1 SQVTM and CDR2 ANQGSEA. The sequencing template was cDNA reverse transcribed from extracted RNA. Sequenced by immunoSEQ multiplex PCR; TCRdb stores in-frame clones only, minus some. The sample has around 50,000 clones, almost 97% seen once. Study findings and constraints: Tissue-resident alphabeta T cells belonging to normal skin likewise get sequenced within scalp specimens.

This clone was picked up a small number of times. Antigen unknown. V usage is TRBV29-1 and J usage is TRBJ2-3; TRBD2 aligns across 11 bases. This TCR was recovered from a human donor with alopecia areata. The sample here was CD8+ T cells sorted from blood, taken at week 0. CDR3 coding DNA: TGCAGCGTTGATTTGGTAGCGGGGGGGCCCGATACGCAGTATTTT. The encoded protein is CSVDLVAGGPDTQYF.